The source of this T cell receptor (beta chain) is a study of blood T cell repertoires in COVID-19. Study details: Acute and convalescent COVID-19 specimens originated in the United States, Italy and Spain.

Sequencing was performed with immunoSEQ multiplex PCR; in TCRdb, only in-frame clones are kept and a portion is missing. Counted here are about 42,000 clones, over 75% occurring once; the ten biggest clones make up over 8%. V lost 7 bases and J lost 2, with 12 bases in between. The CDR3 is 13 amino acids. The rearrangement joins TRBV12-3 or TRBV12-4 to TRBJ2-7; D is perhaps TRBD1 (6 bases). This clonotype was sampled from a man between 25 and 39 years old with active or convalescent COVID-19. The material sequenced was peripheral blood. The CDR3 loop is CASTKGVPYEQYF. The CDR3 DNA sequence: TGTGCCAGCACCAAGGGGGTTCCCTACGAGCAGTACTTC.